The clone carrying this TCR beta chain was counted between two and nine times. Its target is not known. From germline, CDR1 is SQVTM and CDR2 ANQGSEA. With V trimmed by 4 bases and J by 1 base, 3 bases remained unmatched. This CDR3 contains 13 residues. This record belongs to a study of blood T cells in healthy people across ages. Study-wide results and limits: Per million T cells, the diversity of TCR beta decreased roughly linearly as age advanced.

About 9.9 milliliters of peripheral blood were drawn from each donor. For the second PCR, which ran for about 6 to 11 cycles, a sample-barcoded 5' primer and a J-beta primer mix were used. One entry per CDR3 protein, called by TCRdb with MiXCR from the 5' RACE reads. The data show more than 1,000,000 distinct CDR3 sequences, 20% to 25% seen once. The same sample was also studied in work on T cells of mothers and their children. That investigation notes: Related mother-child pairs showed slightly higher but non-significant overlap than unrelated pairs.

This TCR was recovered from a girl aged 2 to 9 in good health. J is TRBJ1-1 and V is TRBV29-1; TRBD1 aligns across 7 bases. The sequenced sample was blood. The CDR3 spells CSVGDSPNTEAFF. CDR3 coding DNA: TGCAGCGTTGGGGACAGCCCGAACACTGAAGCTTTCTTT.